The 17 T cell receptor beta chains given below trace back to one sample, sequenced in a study of blood T cell repertoires in COVID-19. Some clones are missing from TCRdb's copy, which holds only in-frame ones; the method was immunoSEQ multiplex PCR. The sample yields 60,000 to 75,000 clones, roughly 85% seen once. Sample: peripheral blood. All receptors derive from a woman over 75 with active or convalescent COVID-19.

The chain has TRBV2 and TRBJ2-2, with D tentatively TRBD1 (5 bases). The germline gives CDR1 SNHLY, CDR2 FYNNEI. CDR3 length: 15 residues. The germline V and J ends were trimmed by 4 bases and 5 bases, with 14 bases remaining between them. This chain's CDR3 is CASSVRVTSTGELFF. CDR3 nucleotides: TGTGCCAGCAGTGTCAGGGTTACATCGACCGGGGAGCTGTTTTTT.

The chain uses TRBV7-9 and TRBJ1-4; D possibly corresponds to TRBD1 (5 bases). V lost 1 base to trimming and J lost 8 bases, with 17 bases between them. The CDR3 length is 16 residues. Germline V gene data show CDR1 as SEHNR and CDR2 as FQNEAQ (reference sequence). The CDR3 sequence: CASSLGHSGAWEKLFF. The CDR3 DNA sequence: TGTGCCAGCAGCTTAGGCCACAGCGGGGCATGGGAAAAACTGTTTTTT. Using reference TRBV7-9 and TRBJ1-4 for the parts outside the CDR3, the full variable domain is DTGVSQNPRHKITKRGQNVTFRCDPISEHNRLYWYRQTLGQGPEFLTYFQNEAQLEKSRLLSDRFSAERPKGSFSTLEIQRTEQGDSAMYLCASSLGHSGAWEKLFFGSGTQLSVL.

J is TRBJ1-1 and V is TRBV5-1; 12 bases agree with TRBD1. The V gene end was trimmed by 3 bases and the J gene end by 0 bases; junction bases not matched to a gene: 3. In germline, CDR1 is SGHRS, CDR2 YFSETQ. This CDR3 contains 16 residues. CDR3 in amino acids: CASSSGTGGMNTEAFF. DNA for the CDR3: TGCGCCAGCAGCTCCGGGACAGGGGGCATGAACACTGAAGCTTTCTTT.

This rearrangement joins TRBV6-2 or TRBV6-3 to TRBJ1-2; 8 bases match TRBD1. The germline V gene has CDR1 MNHEY and CDR2 SVGEGT. V lost 3 bases to trimming and J lost 4 bases; unmatched junction nucleotides: 7. The CDR3 contains 15 residues. The CDR3 region has the DNA TGTGCCAGCAGTTATCGGGCAGGGGGCAGCTATGGCTACACCTTC. Protein sequence: CASSYRAGGSYGYTF.

This rearrangement joins TRBV15 to TRBJ2-1; 11 bases are a match to TRBD1. The CDR3 loop spans 15 amino acids. V dropped 4 bases and J dropped 8; count of bases not matched to a gene: 7. The germline V gene has CDR1 LNHNV and CDR2 YYDKDF (reference sequence). In DNA form, the CDR3 reads TGTGCCACCAGCACCACCGGGACAGGGGGTCATGAGCAGTTCTTC. Translated: CATSTTGTGGHEQFF.

The rearrangement links TRBV7-2 to TRBJ2-3; D is uncertain. The CDR3 covers 15 residues. Germline lookup yields CDR1 SGHTA and CDR2 FQGNSA. The germline V and J ends were trimmed by 5 bases and 2 bases, with 14 bases remaining between them. CDR3 region: CASSHGERFTDTQYF. CDR3 sequence (DNA): TGTGCCAGCAGCCACGGTGAACGTTTCACAGATACGCAGTATTTT. The complete variable domain, with remaining parts taken from reference TRBV7-2 and TRBJ2-3, reads GAGVSQSPSNKVTEKGKDVELRCDPISGHTALYWYRQSLGQGLEFLIYFQGNSAPDKSGLPSDRFSAERTGGSVSTLTIQRTQQEDSAVYLCASSHGERFTDTQYFGPGTRLTVL.

The rearrangement links TRBV5-5 to TRBJ1-6; tentative D call: TRBD1 (6 bases). CDR1 is SGHKS and CDR2 is YYEKEE in the germline V gene (reference sequence). Deletions cut 2 bases from V and 6 bases from J, with 18 bases between. This CDR3 region has 17 residues. In DNA form, the CDR3 reads TGTGCCAGCAGCTTTCTCCCGGTTCAGGGGCTTAATTCACCCCTCCACTTT. Its protein is CASSFLPVQGLNSPLHF.

This clone came up a few times. The chain combines TRBV30 with TRBJ2-1; tentatively, D is TRBD1 (5 bases). This CDR3 has 12 amino acids. Trimming left V 3 bases short and J 9 bases short, with 12 bases between. The V gene's germline CDR1 is GTSNPN and CDR2 SVGIG (reference sequence). CDR3 residues: CAWSARGIEQFF. The CDR3 nucleotides read TGTGCCTGGAGCGCTAGGGGAATTGAGCAGTTCTTC.

This chain connects TRBV19 to TRBJ2-3; TRBD1 aligns across 8 bases. CDR3 size: 15 residues. Unmatched junction bases numbered 6, after V lost 3 bases and J lost 4 bases. Germline-derived CDR1 and CDR2 are LNHDA and SQIVND (reference sequence). CDR3 sequence: CASSIGTGGSDTQYF. The CDR3 DNA sequence: TGTGCCAGTAGTATCGGGACAGGAGGGTCAGATACGCAGTATTTT.

Concerning this clone: Other DNA sequences in this specimen translate into the identical CDR3. The chain carries TRBV5-1 and TRBJ2-7; 10 bases fit TRBD1. The germline gives CDR1 SGHRS, CDR2 YFSETQ. The CDR3 sequence is 14 residues long. V shed 5 bases and J 1 base; nucleotides not matched to a gene: 3. The CDR3 coding sequence is TGCGCCAGCAGTCCGGGACAGGGGTCCTACGAGCAGTACTTC. It is translated as CASSPGQGSYEQYF.

The sample holds one count of this clone. This sequence joins TRBV28 and TRBJ1-4; TRBD1 matches 8 bases. Per the germline V gene, CDR1 is MDHEN and CDR2 is SYDVKM. The junction had 1 base not matched to a gene; V was cut back by 4 bases and J by 3 bases. The CDR3 has 14 residues. This CDR3 reads CASSSTGANEKLFF. The CDR3 DNA follows: TGTGCCAGCAGTTCGACAGGGGCTAATGAAAAACTGTTTTTT.

The chain combines TRBV7-3 with TRBJ2-1; D ambiguous. CDR1 and CDR2 from the germline V gene are SGHTA and FQGTGA. This CDR3 has 13 amino acids. V was pared by 3 bases and J by 5 bases, with 8 bases between. CDR3 nucleotide sequence: TGTGCCAGCAGCTTTAGTAGAAACAATGAGCAGTTCTTC. Amino acids: CASSFSRNNEQFF. Full variable domain (rest looked up from reference TRBV7-3 and TRBJ2-1): GAGVSQTPSNKVTEKGKYVELRCDPISGHTALYWYRQSLGQGPEFLIYFQGTGAADDSGLPNDRFFAVRPEGSVSTLKIQRTERGDSAVYLCASSFSRNNEQFFGPGTRLTVL.

J is TRBJ1-1 and V is TRBV29-1; D is undetermined. This CDR3 is built from 12 residues. From germline, CDR1 is SQVTM and CDR2 ANQGSEA. Between the trimmed V and J ends, which lost 7 bases and 1 base, there was a span of 10 bases. CDR3 residues: CSACEGNTEAFF. CDR3 sequence (DNA): TGCAGCGCCTGTGAGGGGAACACTGAAGCTTTCTTT.

This clone was seen only a few times. CDR3 sequence reads: CASSLMIGTEETQYF. DNA of the CDR3: TGCGCCAGCAGCCTAATGATCGGGACAGAAGAGACCCAGTACTTC. This sequence joins TRBV5-1 and TRBJ2-5; 7 bases agree with TRBD1. The germline CDR1 and CDR2 sequences are SGHRS and YFSETQ. Losses at the gene ends were 4 bases for V and 3 bases for J; bases not matched to a gene: 9. This CDR3 has 15 amino acids.

The count of this clone is one. The chain couples TRBV7-2 to TRBJ1-5; the D is unclear. This CDR3 contains 15 residues. Trimming cost V 1 base and J 0 bases, with 7 bases left between them. CDR1 SGHTA and CDR2 FQGNSA come from the germline V gene. The CDR3 coding sequence is TGTGCCAGCAGCTTAGACAGCTATAGCAATCAGCCCCAGCATTTT. This translates into CASSLDSYSNQPQHF. Filled out from reference TRBV7-2 and TRBJ1-5, the complete variable domain reads GAGVSQSPSNKVTEKGKDVELRCDPISGHTALYWYRQSLGQGLEFLIYFQGNSAPDKSGLPSDRFSAERTGGSVSTLTIQRTQQEDSAVYLCASSLDSYSNQPQHFGDGTRLSIL.

This clone was found once. V usage is TRBV6-6 and J usage is TRBJ1-2; D not resolved. V dropped 2 bases and J dropped 0 bases, with 13 bases sitting between them. The CDR3 covers 16 residues. From germline, CDR1 is MNHNY and CDR2 SVGAGI (reference sequence). CDR3 region: CASSYGYTATNYGYTF. DNA for the CDR3: TGTGCCAGCAGTTACGGATATACAGCAACTAACTATGGCTACACCTTC.

The J gene is TRBJ2-1, the V gene TRBV29-1; D remains unclear. Per germline, CDR1 SQVTM and CDR2 ANQGSEA. V was trimmed by 5 bases and J by 5 bases, leaving 16 bases between them. The CDR3 is 14 amino acids. The CDR3 sequence: CSVSKFALDNEQFF. CDR3 bases: TGCAGCGTTTCCAAATTCGCCCTAGACAATGAGCAGTTCTTC.